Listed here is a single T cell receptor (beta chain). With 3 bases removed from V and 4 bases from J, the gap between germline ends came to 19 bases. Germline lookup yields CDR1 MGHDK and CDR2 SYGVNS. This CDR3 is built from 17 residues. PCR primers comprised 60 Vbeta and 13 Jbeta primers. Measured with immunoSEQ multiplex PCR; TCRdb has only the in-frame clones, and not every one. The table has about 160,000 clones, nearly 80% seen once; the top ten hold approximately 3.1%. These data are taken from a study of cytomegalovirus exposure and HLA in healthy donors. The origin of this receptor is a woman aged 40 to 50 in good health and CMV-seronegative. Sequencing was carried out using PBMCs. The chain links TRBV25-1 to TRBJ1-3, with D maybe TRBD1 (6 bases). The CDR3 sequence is CASSESGTRLRGNTIYF. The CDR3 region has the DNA TGTGCCAGCAGTGAGTCCGGGACAAGGCTCCGAGGAAACACCATATATTTT.